This T cell receptor (beta chain) is from a study of molecular identifiers for immune sequencing clone quantification. Study-wide results and caveats: Under 1% of molecules in naive cells, but over 99% of effector molecules, belonged to clones above 20 RNA copies. The sizes of highly expanded clones could be underestimated when identical TCR molecules share a barcode.

Each CDR3 protein gets one entry after TCRdb re-called the PCR reads with MiXCR. Found here are about 640,000 distinct CDR3 sequences, around 20% of them singletons; the top ten hold under 0.95%. The CDR3 extends over 16 amino acids. Trimming removed 4 bases from V and 4 bases from J; junction bases left unmatched: 5. Germline V gene data show CDR1 as DFQATT and CDR2 as SNEGSKA (reference sequence). This clonotype was seen many times. Its target is unknown. A CD8+CD4-CCR7+CD45RA+ phenotype served as the sorting definition for naive CD8 T cells. Material for sequencing was naive CD8+ T cells from blood, with Jurkat cell RNA spiked in. Documented subset: FACS-sorted CD8+CD4-CCR7+CD45RA+ naive T cells. The chain couples TRBV20-1 to TRBJ2-2, with 14 bases fitting TRBD2. This TCR came from a human donor in good health. Some libraries in this study had Jurkat cell RNA spiked in. CDR3 bases: TGCAGTGCTACGGGACTAGCGGGAGCGGGCACCGGGGAGCTGTTTTTT. It specifies CSATGLAGAGTGELFF.